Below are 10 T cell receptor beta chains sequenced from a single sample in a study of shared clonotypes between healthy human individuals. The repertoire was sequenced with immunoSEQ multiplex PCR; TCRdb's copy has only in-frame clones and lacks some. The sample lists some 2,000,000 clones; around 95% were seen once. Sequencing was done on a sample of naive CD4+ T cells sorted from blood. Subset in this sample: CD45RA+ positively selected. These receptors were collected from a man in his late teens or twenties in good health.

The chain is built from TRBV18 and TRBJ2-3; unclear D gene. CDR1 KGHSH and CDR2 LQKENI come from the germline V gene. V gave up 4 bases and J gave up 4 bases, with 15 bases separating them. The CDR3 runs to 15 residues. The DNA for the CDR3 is TGTGCCAGCTCACGAATGACTTTCCCCGCAGATACGCAGTATTTT. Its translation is CASSRMTFPADTQYF.

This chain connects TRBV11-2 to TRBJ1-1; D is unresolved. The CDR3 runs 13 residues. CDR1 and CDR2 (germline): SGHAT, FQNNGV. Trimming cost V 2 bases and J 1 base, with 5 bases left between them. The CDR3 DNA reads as TGTGCCAGCAGCTTAATGGCGAACACTGAAGCTTTCTTT. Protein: CASSLMANTEAFF.

Here the CDR3 DNA reads TGTGCCAGCGCCAGGGGAAAGGCCTACGAGCAGTACTTC. Encoded protein: CASARGKAYEQYF. The chain joins TRBV6-1 to TRBJ2-7, with D maybe TRBD1 (6 bases). This CDR3 comprises 13 residues. Germline CDR1 and CDR2: MNHNS and SASEGT. V was shortened by 8 bases and J by 2 bases, with 13 bases between the two germline ends.

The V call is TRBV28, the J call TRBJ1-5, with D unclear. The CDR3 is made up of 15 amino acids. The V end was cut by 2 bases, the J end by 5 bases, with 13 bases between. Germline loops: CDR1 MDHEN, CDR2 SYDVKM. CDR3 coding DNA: TGTGCCAGCAGTTTACACCCCCTCGGGCATCAGCCCCAGCATTTT. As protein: CASSLHPLGHQPQHF.

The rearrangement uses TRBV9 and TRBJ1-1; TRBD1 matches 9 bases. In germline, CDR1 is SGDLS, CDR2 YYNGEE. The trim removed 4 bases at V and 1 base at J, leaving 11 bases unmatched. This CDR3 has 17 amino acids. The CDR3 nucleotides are TGTGCCAGCAGCCCTCGGGACAGGGCCCTTGGGAACACTGAAGCTTTCTTT. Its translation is CASSPRDRALGNTEAFF. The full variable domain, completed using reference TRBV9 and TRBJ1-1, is DSGVTQTPKHLITATGQRVTLRCSPRSGDLSVYWYQQSLDQGLQFLIQYYNGEERAKGNILERFSAQQFPDLHSELNLSSLELGDSALYFCASSPRDRALGNTEAFFGQGTRLTVV.

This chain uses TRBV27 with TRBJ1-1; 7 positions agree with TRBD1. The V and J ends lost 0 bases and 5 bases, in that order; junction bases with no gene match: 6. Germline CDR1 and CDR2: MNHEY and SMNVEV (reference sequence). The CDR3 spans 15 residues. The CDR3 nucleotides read TGTGCCAGCAGTTTATCACAGGGGAAGGGAACTGAAGCTTTCTTT. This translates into CASSLSQGKGTEAFF.

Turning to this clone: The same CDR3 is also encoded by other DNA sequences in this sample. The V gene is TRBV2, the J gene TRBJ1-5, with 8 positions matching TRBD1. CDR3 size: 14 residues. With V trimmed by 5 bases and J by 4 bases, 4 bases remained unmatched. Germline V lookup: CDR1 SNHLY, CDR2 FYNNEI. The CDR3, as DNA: TGTGCCAGCAGTCCCGACAGGGGAAATCAGCCCCAGCATTTT. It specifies CASSPDRGNQPQHF.

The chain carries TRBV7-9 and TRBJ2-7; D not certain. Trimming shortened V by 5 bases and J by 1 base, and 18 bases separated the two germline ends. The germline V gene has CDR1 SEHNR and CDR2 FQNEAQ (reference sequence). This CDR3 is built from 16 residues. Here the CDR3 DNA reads TGTGCCAGCAGCCCGCAGTTGAAAGAAGGTTCCTACGAGCAGTACTTC. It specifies CASSPQLKEGSYEQYF.

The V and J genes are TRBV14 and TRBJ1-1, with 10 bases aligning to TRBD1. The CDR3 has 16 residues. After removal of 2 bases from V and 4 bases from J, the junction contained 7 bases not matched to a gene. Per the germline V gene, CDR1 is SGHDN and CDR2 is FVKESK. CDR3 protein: CASSQWTGGSGTEAFF. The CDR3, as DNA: TGTGCCAGCAGCCAATGGACAGGGGGTTCGGGCACTGAAGCTTTCTTT.

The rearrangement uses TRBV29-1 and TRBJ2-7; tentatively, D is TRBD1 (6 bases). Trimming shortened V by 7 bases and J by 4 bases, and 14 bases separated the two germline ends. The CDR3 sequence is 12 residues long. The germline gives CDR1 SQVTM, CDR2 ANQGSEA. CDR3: CSARGQLYEQYF. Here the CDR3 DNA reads TGCAGCGCGAGGGGACAACTTTACGAGCAGTACTTC.